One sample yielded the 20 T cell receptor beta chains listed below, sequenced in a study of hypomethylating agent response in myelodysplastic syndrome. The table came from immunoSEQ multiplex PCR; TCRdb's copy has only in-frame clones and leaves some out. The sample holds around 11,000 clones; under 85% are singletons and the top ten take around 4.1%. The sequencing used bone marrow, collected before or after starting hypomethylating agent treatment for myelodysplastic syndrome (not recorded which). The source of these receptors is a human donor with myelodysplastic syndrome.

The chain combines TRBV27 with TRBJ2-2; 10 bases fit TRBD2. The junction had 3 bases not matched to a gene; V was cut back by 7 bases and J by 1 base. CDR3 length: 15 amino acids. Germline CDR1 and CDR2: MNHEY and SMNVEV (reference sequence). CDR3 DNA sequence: TGTGCCAGCACCCCTAGCGGGGGGAACACCGGGGAGCTGTTTTTT. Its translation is CASTPSGGNTGELFF.

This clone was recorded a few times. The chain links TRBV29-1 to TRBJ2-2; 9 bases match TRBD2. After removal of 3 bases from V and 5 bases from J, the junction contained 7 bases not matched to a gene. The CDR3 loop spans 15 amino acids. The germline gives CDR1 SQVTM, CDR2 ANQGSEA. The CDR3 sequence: CSVDLAGGPTGELFF. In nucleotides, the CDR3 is TGCAGCGTTGACCTGGCGGGAGGGCCGACCGGGGAGCTGTTTTTT.

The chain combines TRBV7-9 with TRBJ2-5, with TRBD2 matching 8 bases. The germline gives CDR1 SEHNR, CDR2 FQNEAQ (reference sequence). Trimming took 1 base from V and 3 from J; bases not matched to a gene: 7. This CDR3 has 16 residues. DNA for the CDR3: TGTGCCAGCAGCTTAGGGAGGCGGGGGGTTAAAGAGACCCAGTACTTC. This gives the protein CASSLGRRGVKETQYF.

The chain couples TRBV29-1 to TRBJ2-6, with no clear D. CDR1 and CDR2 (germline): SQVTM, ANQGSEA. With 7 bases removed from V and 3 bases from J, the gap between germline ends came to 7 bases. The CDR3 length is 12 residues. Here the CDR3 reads CSASVGANVLTF. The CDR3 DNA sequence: TGCAGCGCTTCAGTTGGGGCCAACGTCCTGACTTTC.

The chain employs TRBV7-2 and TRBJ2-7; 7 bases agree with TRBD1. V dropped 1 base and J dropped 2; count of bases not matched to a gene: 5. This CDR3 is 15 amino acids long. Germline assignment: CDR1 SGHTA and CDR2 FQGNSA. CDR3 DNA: TGTGCCAGCAGCTTAGGAGGGACAGCTACCTACGAGCAGTACTTC. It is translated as CASSLGGTATYEQYF. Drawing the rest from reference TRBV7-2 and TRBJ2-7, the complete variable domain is GAGVSQSPSNKVTEKGKDVELRCDPISGHTALYWYRQSLGQGLEFLIYFQGNSAPDKSGLPSDRFSAERTGGSVSTLTIQRTQQEDSAVYLCASSLGGTATYEQYFGPGTRLTVT.

CDR3 residues: CASSLPKGAGSYGYTF. The CDR3 coding sequence is TGCGCCAGCAGCCTCCCCAAGGGGGCCGGTAGCTATGGCTACACCTTC. The rearrangement links TRBV5-1 to TRBJ1-2; 7 bases match TRBD1. J was trimmed by 4 bases and V by 4 bases; bases with no gene match: 13. The CDR3 loop spans 16 amino acids. Germline V gene sequence: CDR1 SGHRS, CDR2 YFSETQ.

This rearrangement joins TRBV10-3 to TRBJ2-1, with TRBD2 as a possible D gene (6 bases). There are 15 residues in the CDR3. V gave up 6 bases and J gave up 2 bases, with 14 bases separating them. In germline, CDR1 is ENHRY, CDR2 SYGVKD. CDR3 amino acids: CAIRGDSNPYNEQFF. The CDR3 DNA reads TGTGCCATCAGGGGGGACTCCAACCCCTACAATGAGCAGTTCTTC.

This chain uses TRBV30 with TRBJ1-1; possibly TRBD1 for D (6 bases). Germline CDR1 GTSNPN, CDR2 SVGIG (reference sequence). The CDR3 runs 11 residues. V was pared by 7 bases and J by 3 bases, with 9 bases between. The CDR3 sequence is CASRGYTEAFF. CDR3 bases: TGTGCCTCCAGGGGTTACACTGAAGCTTTCTTT. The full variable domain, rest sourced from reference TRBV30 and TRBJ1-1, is SQTIHQWPATLVQPVGSPLSLECTVEGTSNPNLYWYRQAAGRGLQLLFYSVGIGQISSEVPQNLSASRPQDRQFILSSKKLLLSDSGFYLCASRGYTEAFFGQGTRLTVV.

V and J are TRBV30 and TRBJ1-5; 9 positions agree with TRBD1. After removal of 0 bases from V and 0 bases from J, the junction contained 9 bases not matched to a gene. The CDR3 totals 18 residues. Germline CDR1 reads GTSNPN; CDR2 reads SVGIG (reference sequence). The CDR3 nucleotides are TGTGCCTGGAGTGTCTCGGACAGGGGCCCTTATAGCAATCAGCCCCAGCATTTT. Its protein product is CAWSVSDRGPYSNQPQHF.

The CDR3 protein is CASSLASGTYSPLHF. DNA for the CDR3: TGTGCCAGCAGCTTAGCTTCTGGGACATATTCACCCCTCCACTTT. The chain links TRBV11-2 to TRBJ1-6; TRBD1 might be the D (6 bases). With 1 base removed from V and 8 bases from J, the gap between germline ends came to 12 bases. The CDR3 sequence is 15 residues long. Germline V CDR1 and CDR2: SGHAT, FQNNGV.

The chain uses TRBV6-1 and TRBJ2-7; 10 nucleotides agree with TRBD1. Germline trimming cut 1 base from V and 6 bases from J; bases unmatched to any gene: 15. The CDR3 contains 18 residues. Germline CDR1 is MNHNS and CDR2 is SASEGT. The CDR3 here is CASSEVLGEGDRGREQYF. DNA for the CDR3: TGTGCCAGCAGTGAAGTGTTAGGGGAAGGGGACAGGGGCCGCGAGCAGTACTTC.

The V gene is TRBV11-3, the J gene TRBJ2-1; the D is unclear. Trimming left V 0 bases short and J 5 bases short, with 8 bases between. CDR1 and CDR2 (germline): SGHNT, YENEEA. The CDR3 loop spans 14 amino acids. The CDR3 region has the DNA TGTGCCAGCAGCTTAGATCCCTCGAACAATGAGCAGTTCTTC. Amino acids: CASSLDPSNNEQFF.

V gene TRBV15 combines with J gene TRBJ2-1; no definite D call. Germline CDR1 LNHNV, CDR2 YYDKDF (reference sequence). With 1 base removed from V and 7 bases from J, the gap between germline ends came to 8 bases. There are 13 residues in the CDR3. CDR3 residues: CATSRVDGNEQFF. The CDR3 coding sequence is TGTGCCACCAGCAGAGTCGACGGGAATGAGCAGTTCTTC.

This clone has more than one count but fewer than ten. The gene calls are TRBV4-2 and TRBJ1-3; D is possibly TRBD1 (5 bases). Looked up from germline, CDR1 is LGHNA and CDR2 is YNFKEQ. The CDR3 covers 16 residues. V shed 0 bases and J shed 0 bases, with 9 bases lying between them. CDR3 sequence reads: CASSQDRQGSGNTIYF. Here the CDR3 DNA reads TGTGCCAGCAGCCAAGATCGGCAGGGCTCTGGAAACACCATATATTTT.

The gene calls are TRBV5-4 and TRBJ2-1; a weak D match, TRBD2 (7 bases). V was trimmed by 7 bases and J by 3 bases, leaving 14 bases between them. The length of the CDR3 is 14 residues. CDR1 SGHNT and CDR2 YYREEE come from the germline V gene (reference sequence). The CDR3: CASGGGAIYNEQFF. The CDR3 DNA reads TGTGCCAGCGGAGGGGGGGCCATCTACAATGAGCAGTTCTTC.

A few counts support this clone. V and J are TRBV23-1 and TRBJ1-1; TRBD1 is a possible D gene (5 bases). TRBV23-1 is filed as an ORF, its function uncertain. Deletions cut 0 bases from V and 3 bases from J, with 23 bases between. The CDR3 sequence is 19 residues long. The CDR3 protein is CASSQSNRMTRVKDTEAFF. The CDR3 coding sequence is TGCGCCAGCAGTCAATCCAACAGGATGACAAGAGTCAAGGACACTGAAGCTTTCTTT.

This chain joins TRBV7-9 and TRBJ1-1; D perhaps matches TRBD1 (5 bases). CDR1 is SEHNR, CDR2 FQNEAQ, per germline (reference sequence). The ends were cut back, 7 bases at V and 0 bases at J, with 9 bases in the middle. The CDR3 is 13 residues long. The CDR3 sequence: CASTETVNTEAFF. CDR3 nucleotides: TGTGCCAGCACCGAGACAGTGAACACTGAAGCTTTCTTT. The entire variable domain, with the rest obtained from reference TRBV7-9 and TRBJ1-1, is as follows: DTGVSQNPRHKITKRGQNVTFRCDPISEHNRLYWYRQTLGQGPEFLTYFQNEAQLEKSRLLSDRFSAERPKGSFSTLEIQRTEQGDSAMYLCASTETVNTEAFFGQGTRLTVV.

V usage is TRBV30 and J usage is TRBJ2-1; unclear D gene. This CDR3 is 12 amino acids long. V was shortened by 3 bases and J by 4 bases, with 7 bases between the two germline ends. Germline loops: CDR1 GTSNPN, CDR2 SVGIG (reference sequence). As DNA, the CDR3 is TGTGCCTGGAGCCCAAGTTACAATGAGCAGTTCTTC. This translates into CAWSPSYNEQFF.

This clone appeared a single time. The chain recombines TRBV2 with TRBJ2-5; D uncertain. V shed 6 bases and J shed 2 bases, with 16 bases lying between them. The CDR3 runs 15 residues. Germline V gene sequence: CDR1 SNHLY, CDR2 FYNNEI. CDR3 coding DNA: TGTGCCAGCAGCCCACCGACTGGAGCTCAAGAGACCCAGTACTTC. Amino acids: CASSPPTGAQETQYF.

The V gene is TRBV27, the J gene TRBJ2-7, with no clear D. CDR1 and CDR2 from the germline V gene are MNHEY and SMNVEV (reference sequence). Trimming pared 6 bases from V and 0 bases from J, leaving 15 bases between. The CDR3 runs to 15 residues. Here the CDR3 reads CASSPAGSYSYEQYF. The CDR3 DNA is TGTGCCAGCAGCCCCGCCGGGTCCTACTCCTACGAGCAGTACTTC.